Listed below are T cell receptor beta chains from one sample, sequenced in a study of blood T cell repertoires in COVID-19. Measured with immunoSEQ multiplex PCR; TCRdb has only the in-frame clones, and not every one. The table includes fewer than 250,000 clones, 80% to 90% detected once. The sequenced material came from peripheral blood. The receptors shown here come from a woman aged 45 to 65 with active or convalescent COVID-19. CDR3s include the opening cysteine and the closing phenylalanine or tryptophan. The D gene is left open where the match is weak. Clone size, where shown, is once, few, many, or a class for clones that have expanded.

v_call	j_call	clone_size	d_call	cdr3_aa	cdr3_nt
TRBV28	TRBJ1-5	NA	NA	CASSLVVGPRNQPQHF	TGTGCCAGCAGTTTGGTAGTGGGCCCTCGCAATCAGCCCCAGCATTTT
TRBV5-6	TRBJ1-1	few	NA	CASSSRAEAFF	TGTGCCAGCAGCTCCCGGGCTGAAGCTTTCTTT
TRBV19	TRBJ1-6	NA	NA	CASSRQEGTSPLHF	TGTGCCAGTAGTCGACAGGAAGGGACTTCACCCCTCCACTTT
TRBV5-1	TRBJ2-1	NA	NA	CASSLSGQLNNEQFF	TGCGCCAGCAGCTTGTCAGGCCAGTTAAACAATGAGCAGTTCTTC
TRBV6-5	TRBJ1-4	NA	NA	CASSSEAEKLFF	TGTGCCAGCAGTTCTGAGGCCGAAAAACTGTTTTTT
TRBV2	TRBJ2-3	NA	TRBD1	CASTPGQTPTDTQYF	TGTGCCAGCACCCCGGGACAGACACCAACAGATACGCAGTATTTT
TRBV28	TRBJ1-2	NA	NA	CASSKQYGYTF	TGTGCCAGCAGCAAACAATATGGCTACACCTTC
TRBV28	TRBJ1-2	few	TRBD1	CASSPFHRGQADGYTF	TGTGCCAGCAGTCCCTTTCACAGGGGGCAGGCGGATGGCTACACCTTC
TRBV6-5	TRBJ1-2	NA	TRBD1	CASKGQANYGYTF	TGTGCCAGCAAAGGACAGGCTAACTATGGCTACACCTTC
TRBV19	TRBJ1-5	NA	NA	CASSIDRFLPQHF	TGTGCCAGTAGTATCGACAGATTTCTGCCCCAGCATTTT
TRBV14	TRBJ2-3	NA	TRBD2	CASSRLGTSGSGTDTQYF	TGTGCCAGCAGCCGGTTGGGGACTAGCGGGTCTGGTACAGATACGCAGTATTTT
TRBV2	TRBJ1-1	few	TRBD1	CASSRQGSNTEAFF	TGTGCCAGCAGTCGACAGGGGTCGAACACTGAAGCTTTCTTT
TRBV24-1	TRBJ2-3	once	TRBD2	CASSGGSTDTQYF	TGTGCCAGCTCGGGGGGAAGCACAGATACGCAGTATTTT
TRBV6-6	TRBJ1-6	NA	TRBD1	CASSYSGTGGGSPLHF	TGTGCCAGCAGTTACTCGGGCACAGGGGGCGGTTCACCCCTCCACTTT
TRBV5-5	TRBJ2-2	NA	TRBD1	CASSSGTGGLGELFF	TGTGCCAGCAGCTCCGGGACAGGGGGCCTCGGGGAGCTGTTTTTT
TRBV10-3	TRBJ1-5	NA	NA	CASAQTAGGNQPQHF	TGTGCCTCAGCTCAGACAGCCGGCGGCAATCAGCCCCAGCATTTT
TRBV25-1	TRBJ1-2	NA	NA	CASSALGRELNGYTF	TGTGCCAGCAGTGCCCTAGGACGGGAGTTGAATGGCTACACCTTC
TRBV29-1	TRBJ2-7	NA	NA	CSVDRGALDEQYF	TGCAGCGTTGATCGGGGGGCTCTCGACGAGCAGTACTTC
TRBV15	TRBJ1-2	NA	NA	CATSSPLGGYGYTF	TGTGCCACCAGCAGTCCCCTTGGAGGGTACGGCTACACCTTC
TRBV19	TRBJ2-1	NA	NA	CASSIEKSSYNEQFF	TGTGCCAGTAGTATAGAAAAGAGCTCCTACAATGAGCAGTTCTTC
TRBV18	TRBJ2-1	few	TRBD2	CASSPLAGGSNEQFF	TGTGCCAGCTCGCCACTAGCGGGGGGCAGCAATGAGCAGTTCTTC
TRBV30	TRBJ2-7	NA	NA	CAWSGMSSYEQYF	TGTGCCTGGTCGGGGATGAGCTCCTACGAGCAGTACTTC
TRBV2	TRBJ2-7	NA	TRBD1	CASSELPSGQGNRGYEQYF	TGTGCCAGCAGTGAATTGCCGTCGGGACAGGGGAATCGAGGCTACGAGCAGTACTTC
TRBV15	TRBJ2-2	NA	NA	CATSRDRGGLFF	TGTGCCACCAGCAGAGATAGGGGAGGGCTGTTTTTT
TRBV19	TRBJ2-7	NA	TRBD2	CASSTGTSGTHEQYF	TGTGCCAGTAGTACCGGGACTAGCGGGACACACGAGCAGTACTTC
TRBV4-2	TRBJ2-3	NA	NA	CASSQAGEADTQYF	TGTGCCAGCAGCCAAGCGGGAGAGGCGGATACGCAGTATTTT
TRBV6-5	TRBJ1-2	once	NA	CASSYPTAGTYGYTF	TGTGCCAGCAGTTACCCAACGGCAGGGACTTATGGCTACACCTTC
TRBV5-1	TRBJ1-5	NA	NA	CASSLEGAPGQPQHF	TGCGCCAGCAGCTTGGAAGGTGCTCCGGGGCAGCCCCAGCATTTT
TRBV5-8	TRBJ1-2	NA	NA	CASSETGFYGYTF	TGTGCCAGCAGCGAGACGGGATTCTATGGCTACACCTTC
TRBV2	TRBJ2-3	NA	NA	CASSEEGQGFGTQYF	TGTGCCAGCAGTGAAGAGGGGCAGGGGTTCGGCACGCAGTATTTT
TRBV7-3	TRBJ2-3	NA	NA	CASSSQGPDTQYF	TGTGCCAGCAGCTCCCAGGGCCCAGATACGCAGTATTTT
TRBV28	TRBJ1-1	NA	NA	CASSQQFEAFF	TGTGCCAGCAGTCAACAGTTTGAAGCTTTCTTT
TRBV9	TRBJ2-3	NA	TRBD2	CASSGRLAGGGDTQYF	TGTGCCAGCAGCGGGCGACTAGCGGGGGGCGGGGATACGCAGTATTTT
TRBV5-1	TRBJ2-2	NA	TRBD2	CASKPRLAGSTGELFF	TGCGCCAGCAAACCTAGACTAGCGGGGTCCACCGGGGAGCTGTTTTTT
TRBV6-5	TRBJ2-4	NA	TRBD1	CASSYGRGQSKNIQYF	TGTGCCAGCAGTTACGGCAGGGGGCAATCCAAAAACATTCAGTACTTC
TRBV7-8	TRBJ1-1	once	NA	CASSLKIAQGMNTEAFF	TGTGCCAGCAGCCTAAAAATAGCACAGGGAATGAACACTGAAGCTTTCTTT
TRBV28	TRBJ1-4	NA	TRBD1	CASSFAQGADEKLFF	TGTGCCAGCAGTTTCGCACAGGGGGCGGATGAAAAACTGTTTTTT